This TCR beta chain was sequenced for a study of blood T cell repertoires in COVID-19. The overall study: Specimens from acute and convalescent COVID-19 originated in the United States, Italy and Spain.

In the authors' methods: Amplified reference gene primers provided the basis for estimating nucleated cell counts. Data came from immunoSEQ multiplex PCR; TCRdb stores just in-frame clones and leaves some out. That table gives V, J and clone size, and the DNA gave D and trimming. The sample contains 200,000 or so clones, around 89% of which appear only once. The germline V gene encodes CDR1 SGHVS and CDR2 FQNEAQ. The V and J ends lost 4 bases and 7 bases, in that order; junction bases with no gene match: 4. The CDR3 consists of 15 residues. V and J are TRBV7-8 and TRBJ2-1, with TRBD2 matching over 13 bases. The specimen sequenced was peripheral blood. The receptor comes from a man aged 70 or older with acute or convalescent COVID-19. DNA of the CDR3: TGTGCCAGCAGCTCACTAGCGGGAGGGCATAATGAGCAGTTCTTC. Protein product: CASSSLAGGHNEQFF.